This TCR beta chain comes out of a study of Graves' ophthalmopathy and Graves' hyperthyroidism. Study findings and constraints: The model predicted progression of ophthalmopathy with a sensitivity of roughly 70%, and its specificity was less than 85%.

This CDR3 comprises 14 residues. Germline CDR1 is KGHDR and CDR2 is SFDVKD. As for this clonotype: What it recognizes is unknown. The junction does not match germline at one end; this may be a read error.

Researchers took RNA transcripts and amplified TCR beta CDR3 regions from them. After a first-round RT-PCR with HTBI primers, a second-round multiplex PCR was run. TCRdb re-called the multiplex PCR reads with MiXCR, one entry per CDR3 protein. This table has around 1,200,000 distinct CDR3 sequences, about two fifths appearing once. What was sequenced was peripheral blood or thyroid tissue (not recorded which). This sequence joins TRBV24-1 and TRBJ2-3; D gene unclear. This TCR was sampled from an adult man with Graves' hyperthyroidism. CDR3 sequence reads: CATSPTDRLDTLYF. CDR3 nucleotide sequence: TGTGCCACCAGTCCCACGGACCGGTTAGATACGCTGTATTTT.